These T cell receptor beta chains were read from a single sample in a study of T cell repertoires in cytomegalovirus infection. From the reads, TCRdb called clonotypes with MiXCR, one entry per CDR3 protein. The sample shows hundreds of thousands of distinct CDR3 sequences, 20% to 25% of them seen only once. Sequencing was carried out using CD8+ T cells from PBMCs. All receptors come from a human donor in good health (CMV status not recorded). Some clones in this sample may be carry-over from other donors' samples. Each CDR3 is given with its conserved first and last residue. Each record gives: clone size, D gene, V gene, J gene, CDR3 DNA, CDR3 protein. The D gene is left open where the match is weak. Rows give clone size only sometimes, using once, few, many, or a class for an expanded clone.

>NA|NA|TRBV20-1|TRBJ2-1
TGCAGTGCCCCAGCCAGCGGTTTCTCCTACAATGAGCAGTTCTTC
CSAPASGFSYNEQFF
>few|NA|TRBV7-6|TRBJ2-7
TGTGCCAGCAGCAGACGGGACATCTACGAGCAGTACTTC
CASSRRDIYEQYF
>NA|NA|TRBV7-9|TRBJ2-1
TGTGCCAGCAGCCCCGGACGGGGGCCCTACAATGAGCAGTTCTTC
CASSPGRGPYNEQFF
>many|NA|TRBV12-3/TRBV12-4|TRBJ2-3
TGTGCCAGCAGTTTACAGCCCCCTCGACAGGCAGATACGCAGTATTTT
CASSLQPPRQADTQYF
>few|NA|TRBV6-2/TRBV6-3|TRBJ2-2
TGTGCCAGCAGTCCACATACGGACGGTTGGGAGCTGTTTTTT
CASSPHTDGWELFF
>many|TRBD1|TRBV6-5|TRBJ1-2
TGTGCCAGCAGTTACTCACCCATTCCCGGGACAGAGGGCGGCTACACCTTC
CASSYSPIPGTEGGYTF
>many|NA|TRBV6-2/TRBV6-3|TRBJ2-2
TGTGCCAGCACCAACAACCCCGGGACTGGGGAGCTGTTTTTT
CASTNNPGTGELFF
>many|TRBD1|TRBV28|TRBJ2-1
TGTGCCAGCAGTTCAACTAGACCAACAGGGGGCAACTACAATGAGCAGTTCTTC
CASSSTRPTGGNYNEQFF
>NA|NA|TRBV5-6|TRBJ2-1
TGTGCCAGCAGCTTGTGGGGCGGTGAGCAGTTCTTC
CASSLWGGEQFF
>NA|TRBD1|TRBV5-6|TRBJ1-5
TGTGCCAGCAGCTTGACAGGGGTTCAGCCCCAGCATTTT
CASSLTGVQPQHF
>NA|TRBD2|TRBV19|TRBJ2-1
TGTGCCAGTAGTATCTTAGCGGGGGGCTATTGGGATGAGCAGTTCTTC
CASSILAGGYWDEQFF
>NA|NA|TRBV6-1|TRBJ1-2
TGTGCCAGCAGTGAAGCAGGGAACGTTGGCTATGGCTACACCTTC
CASSEAGNVGYGYTF
>few|TRBD1|TRBV20-1|TRBJ1-6
TGCAGTGCCCCCTCGGACAGGGGAGGTAATTCACCCCTCCACTTT
CSAPSDRGGNSPLHF
>NA|NA|TRBV5-6|TRBJ1-4
TGTGCCAGCAGCTTCGGGAGGCCTCATGAAAAACTGTTTTTT
CASSFGRPHEKLFF
>few|NA|TRBV7-9|TRBJ2-2
TGTGCCAGCAGCTTATTGCGCGGCGGCTCCGATACGGAGAACACCGGGGAGCTGTTTTTT
CASSLLRGGSDTENTGELFF
>few|TRBD1|TRBV6-5|TRBJ2-3
TGTGCCACTGAGGACAGGGTGGGAGATACGCAGTATTTT
CATEDRVGDTQYF
>NA|TRBD2|TRBV6-2/TRBV6-3|TRBJ2-1
TGTGCCACAGGGACTAGCGGGGGCTATGAGCAGTTCTTC
CATGTSGGYEQFF
>NA|NA|TRBV28|TRBJ1-6
TGTGCCAGCAACCAACAGGCTACTCATTCACCCCTCCACTTT
CASNQQATHSPLHF
>NA|NA|TRBV7-3|TRBJ2-2
TGTGCCAGCAGCTCCAGCGGAGGGGCGCCCGGGGAGCTGTTTTTT
CASSSSGGAPGELFF
>NA|TRBD1|TRBV11-2|TRBJ1-1
TGTGCCAACAGCACCGGGACAGGGGAGTCTACGAGCACTGAAGCTTTCTTT
CANSTGTGESTSTEAFF